One sample yielded the 7 T cell receptor beta chains listed below, sequenced in a study of cytomegalovirus exposure and HLA in healthy donors. The PCR employed 60 Vbeta primers together with 13 Jbeta primers. Profiled with immunoSEQ multiplex PCR; TCRdb holds only in-frame clones, not every one. Of some 140,000 clones listed, 65% to 85% are singletons. Specimen: PBMCs. Receptors were obtained from a man younger than 35 in good health and CMV-seronegative.

This clone was detected once. The rearrangement uses TRBV10-3 and TRBJ2-1, with unresolved D. CDR1 ENHRY and CDR2 SYGVKD come from the germline V gene. This CDR3 has 12 residues. V was trimmed by 1 base and J by 10 bases, leaving 8 bases between them. The chain's CDR3 is CAISELSEEQFF. In DNA form, the CDR3 reads TGTGCCATCAGTGAGTTGTCCGAGGAGCAGTTCTTC.

Only a few counts were recorded for this clone. The chain recombines TRBV2 with TRBJ1-1; TRBD1 might be the D (5 bases). The V gene's germline CDR1 is SNHLY and CDR2 FYNNEI. There are 13 residues in the CDR3. The V end was cut by 3 bases, the J end by 5 bases, with 10 bases between. The CDR3 sequence: CASSEMTVTEAFF. Written as DNA, the CDR3 is TGTGCCAGCAGTGAGATGACAGTAACTGAAGCTTTCTTT.

CDR3 sequence reads: CASGDRDRKYF. CDR3 DNA sequence: TGCGCCAGCGGAGACCGGGACAGGAAGTATTTT. This chain uses TRBV5-1 with TRBJ2-3, with 8 bases matching TRBD1. Trimming took 7 bases from V and 13 from J; bases not matched to a gene: 8. Germline V gene sequence: CDR1 SGHRS, CDR2 YFSETQ. The CDR3 spans 11 residues.

This chain uses TRBV2 with TRBJ2-3; 11 nucleotides match TRBD2. This CDR3 has 16 amino acids. In germline, CDR1 is SNHLY, CDR2 FYNNEI. V lost 5 bases to trimming and J lost 6 bases; unmatched junction nucleotides: 10. CDR3 amino acids: CASSRTSGGDSDTQYF. CDR3 coding DNA: TGTGCCAGCAGTCGAACTAGCGGGGGAGATTCTGATACGCAGTATTTT.

V usage is TRBV7-9 and J usage is TRBJ1-1; D is undetermined. From germline, CDR1 is SEHNR and CDR2 FQNEAQ (reference sequence). There are 12 residues in the CDR3. Trimming removed 1 base at V and 10 bases at J, with 10 bases between. The CDR3 region is CASSLGGRRAFF. The CDR3 region has the DNA TGTGCCAGCAGCTTAGGAGGAAGGAGAGCTTTCTTT.

V and J are TRBV7-2 and TRBJ1-5, with D unclear. Germline CDR1 SGHTA, CDR2 FQGNSA. The CDR3 has 15 residues. V was cut by 1 base and J by 11 bases, with 18 bases left in between. CDR3 sequence (DNA): TGTGCCAGCAGCTTAGAGGAGGGTGCGGGAATGGCCCAGCATTTT. It is translated as CASSLEEGAGMAQHF. The full variable domain, with the rest looked up from reference TRBV7-2 and TRBJ1-5, is GAGVSQSPSNKVTEKGKDVELRCDPISGHTALYWYRQSLGQGLEFLIYFQGNSAPDKSGLPSDRFSAERTGGSVSTLTIQRTQQEDSAVYLCASSLEEGAGMAQHFGDGTRLSIL.

This clone showed up just a few times. This chain connects TRBV6-6 to TRBJ1-2, with 9 bases aligning to TRBD1. Trimming cost V 6 bases and J 4 bases; bases outside gene matches: 6. Looked up from germline, CDR1 is MNHNY and CDR2 is SVGAGI (reference sequence). The CDR3 consists of 14 residues. CDR3 residues: CASSLDRGAYGYTF. CDR3 nucleotides: TGTGCCAGCAGCCTGGACAGGGGAGCCTATGGCTACACCTTC.